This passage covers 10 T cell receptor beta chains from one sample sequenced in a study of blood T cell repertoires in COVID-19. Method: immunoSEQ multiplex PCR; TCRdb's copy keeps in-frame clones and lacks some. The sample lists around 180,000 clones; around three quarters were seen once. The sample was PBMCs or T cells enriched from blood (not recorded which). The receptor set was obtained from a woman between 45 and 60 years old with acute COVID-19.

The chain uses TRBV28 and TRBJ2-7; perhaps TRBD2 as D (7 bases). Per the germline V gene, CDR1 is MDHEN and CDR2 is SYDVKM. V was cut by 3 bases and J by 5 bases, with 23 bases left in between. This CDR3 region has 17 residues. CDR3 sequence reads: CASSLSSAGAPRDEQYV. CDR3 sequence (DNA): TGTGCCAGCAGTTTGAGTTCTGCGGGGGCCCCGAGAGACGAGCAGTACGTC.

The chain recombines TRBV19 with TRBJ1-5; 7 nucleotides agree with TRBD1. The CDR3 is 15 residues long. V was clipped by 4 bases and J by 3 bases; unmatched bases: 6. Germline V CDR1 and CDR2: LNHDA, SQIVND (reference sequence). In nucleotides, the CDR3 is TGTGCCAGTAGTACGGACAGGTCCCCCAATCAGCCCCAGCATTTT. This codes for CASSTDRSPNQPQHF.

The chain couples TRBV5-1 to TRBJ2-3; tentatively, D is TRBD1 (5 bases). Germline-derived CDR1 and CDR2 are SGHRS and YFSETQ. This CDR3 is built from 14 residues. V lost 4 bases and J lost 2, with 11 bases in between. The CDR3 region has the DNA TGCGCCAGCAGCCCGGACATCCTCACAGATACGCAGTATTTT. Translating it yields CASSPDILTDTQYF.

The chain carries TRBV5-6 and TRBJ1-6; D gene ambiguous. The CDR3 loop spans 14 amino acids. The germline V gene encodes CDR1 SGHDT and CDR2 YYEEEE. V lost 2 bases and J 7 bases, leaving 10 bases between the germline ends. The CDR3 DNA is TGTGCCAGCAGCTTCCCGGTGGTCAATTCACCCCTCCACTTT. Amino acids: CASSFPVVNSPLHF.

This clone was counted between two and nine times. The CDR3 reads CASSLGQGDYGYTF. DNA of the CDR3: TGTGCCAGTAGTCTGGGACAGGGAGACTATGGCTACACCTTC. The chain is built from TRBV19 and TRBJ1-2, with 9 bases identical to TRBD1. The CDR3 runs 14 residues. Trimming at V came to 5 bases and at J to 3 bases, leaving 4 bases not matched to a gene. Germline V gene data show CDR1 as LNHDA and CDR2 as SQIVND (reference sequence).

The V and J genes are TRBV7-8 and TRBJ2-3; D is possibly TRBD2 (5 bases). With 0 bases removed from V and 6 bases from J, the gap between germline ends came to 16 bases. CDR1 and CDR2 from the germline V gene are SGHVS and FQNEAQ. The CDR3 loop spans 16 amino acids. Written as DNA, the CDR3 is TGTGCCAGCAGCTTAGCGTTTTCTGATACGGGGGATACGCAGTATTTT. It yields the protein CASSLAFSDTGDTQYF. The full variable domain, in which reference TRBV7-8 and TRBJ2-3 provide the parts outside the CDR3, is GAGVSQSPRYKVAKRGQDVALRCDPISGHVSLFWYQQALGQGPEFLTYFQNEAQLDKSGLPSDRFFAERPEGSVSTLKIQRTQQEDSAVYLCASSLAFSDTGDTQYFGPGTRLTVL.

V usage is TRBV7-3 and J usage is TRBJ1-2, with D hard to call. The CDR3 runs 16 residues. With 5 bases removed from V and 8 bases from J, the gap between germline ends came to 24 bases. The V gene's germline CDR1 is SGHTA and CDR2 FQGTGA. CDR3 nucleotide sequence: TGTGCCAGCAGCGCACCGGGAACCCCTTCTACGAGGGGCTACACCTTC. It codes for CASSAPGTPSTRGYTF.

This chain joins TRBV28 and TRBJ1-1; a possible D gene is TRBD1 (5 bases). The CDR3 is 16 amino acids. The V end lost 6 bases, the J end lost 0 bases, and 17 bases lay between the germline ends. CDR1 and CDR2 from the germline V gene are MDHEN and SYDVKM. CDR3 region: CASSRTGQLLNTEAFF. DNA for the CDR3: TGTGCCAGCAGCCGAACAGGTCAATTACTGAACACTGAAGCTTTCTTT.

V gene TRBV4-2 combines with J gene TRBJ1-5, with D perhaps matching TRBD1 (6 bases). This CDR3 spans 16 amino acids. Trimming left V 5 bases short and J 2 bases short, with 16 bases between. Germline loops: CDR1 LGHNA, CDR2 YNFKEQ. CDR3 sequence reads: CASSLPDSGGNQPQHF. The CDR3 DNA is TGTGCCAGCAGCTTACCGGACAGTGGTGGCAATCAGCCCCAGCATTTT.

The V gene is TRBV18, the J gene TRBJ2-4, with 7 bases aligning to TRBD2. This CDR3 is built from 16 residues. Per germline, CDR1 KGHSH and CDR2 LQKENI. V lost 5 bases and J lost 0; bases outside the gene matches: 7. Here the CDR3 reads CASSDGGTLAKNIQYF. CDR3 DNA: TGTGCCAGCTCAGACGGGGGGACCTTAGCCAAAAACATTCAGTACTTC.